This T cell receptor (beta chain) derives from a study of beta chain features in type 1 diabetes (dated by TCRdb to the late 2010s). With regard to the full study: Mean age, gender distribution, total cell number and subset yield were not different between patients and healthy donors. A total of 85 million to 140 million sorted cells were examined across all samples, and a strong correlation was observed between cell number per subset and RNA yield. The study compared the TCRB repertoires of sorted circulating CD4+ T cell subsets in recently diagnosed type 1 diabetes patients with those in matched healthy donors. Regulatory and stem cell-like memory subsets were obtained from only 8 patients and about 8 healthy donors, while naive and central memory subsets were obtained from all 30 or so donors.

From each donor, a single peripheral blood sample of around 120 mL on average was drawn into heparinised tubes. Naive, central memory, regulatory and stem cell-like memory CD4+ T cells were sorted on a BD FACSAria II using a panel including CD45RO, CCR7, CD25, CD127, CD95 and CD27. All sorted populations exceeded 95% purity. PBMCs were separated immediately by Lymphoprep density gradient centrifugation and were stained directly, without being cultured. Samples were stained and sorted in pairs, with one healthy donor and one patient per experiment, so that batch effects were minimized. What the study reported, not specific to this receptor: Because cDNA was sequenced instead of genomic DNA, highly expressing activated cells could be over-represented, though the groups showed no difference in activation or CD3 levels. Patients with type 1 diabetes made fewer insertions and deleted more nucleotides at VDJ recombination sites, implying thymic rearrangement abnormalities. PCR might favor shorter templates, but patient and control samples were amplified and corrected together, so any skew would affect both groups equally. Naive, central memory and regulatory TCRB repertoires appeared more similar among patients than among healthy donors. A moderate but significant shortening of TCRB CDR3 length was observed in type 1 diabetes patients in all four CD4+ subsets. Only small numbers of individuals were included in the HLA sub-analyses, which left unresolved whether HLA type had any influence on TCRB rearrangement.

The entire isolated RNA was reverse transcribed using the High Capacity cDNA Reverse Transcription Kit, and thus expressed TCRB transcripts were sequenced. Naive, central memory and regulatory T cell samples underwent deep immunoSEQ sequencing, averaging around 3.6 million total reads per sample. Sorted cells were lysed in RLT buffer, and RNA was extracted using DNase-treated RNeasy Micro or Mini kits according to cell number. To prevent cross-contamination, each cell subset was processed individually, whereas patient and healthy donor samples were processed jointly. Using the immunoSEQ multiplex PCR, TCRB sequences were amplified from cDNA into 87-bp fragments spanning the CDR3 region. Sequencing of the amplicons was performed on the Illumina HiSeq platform. As for the original processing: Synthetic template baselines were used to correct PCR bias computationally, reads within Hamming distance 2 were collapsed together, and singletons that could not be merged were discarded. By aligning reads against IMGT, V, D and J genes, CDR3 length, and insertions or deletions at six rearrangement sites were assigned. Clonotype counts were normalized to sorted cell number within each subset before computing true diversity and Gini coefficients with the tcR R package. Repertoire sharing was quantified using the overlap coefficient calculated on TCRB nucleotide sequences. As a proxy for the pre-selection repertoire, out-of-frame TCRB sequences from naive cells were analyzed. This is the immuneACCESS table as TCRdb keeps it, with only in-frame sequences that have V and J called. A part of the clones is gone; compared with another copy, unresolved V genes explain less than half, and the rest is unexplained. That table supplies the V and J calls and clone size; D and trimming were determined from the DNA. This sample holds roughly 250,000 clones; 7.5% to 10% were observed only once. In total, the top ten clones hold about 0.037% of the sample.

This clone was seen more than once but under ten times. What antigen it recognizes has not been identified. Base qualities are not recorded, but no much larger clone differs from it by a single base. Relative to germline, V is 3 bases shorter and J is 3 bases shorter, with 8 bases between their ends. From its cysteine to its phenylalanine, the CDR3 spans 13 amino acids. CDR3 DNA only is kept here, 39 bases in frame from base 1. Sequences MNHEY (CDR1) and SMNVEV (CDR2) are obtained from the germline V gene (reference sequence). What was sequenced was naive CD4+ T cells from blood. Read against the paper, the sample's cell subset or site label means: true naive CD4+ T cells. Recombination linked TRBV27 to TRBJ1-2; the D gene assignment is ambiguous. The sequence derives from a woman between 18 and 30 years old in good health. The DNA sequence is as follows: TGTGCCAGCAGTTTTGTGAGGTACTATGGCTACACCTTC. Its translation is CASSFVRYYGYTF.